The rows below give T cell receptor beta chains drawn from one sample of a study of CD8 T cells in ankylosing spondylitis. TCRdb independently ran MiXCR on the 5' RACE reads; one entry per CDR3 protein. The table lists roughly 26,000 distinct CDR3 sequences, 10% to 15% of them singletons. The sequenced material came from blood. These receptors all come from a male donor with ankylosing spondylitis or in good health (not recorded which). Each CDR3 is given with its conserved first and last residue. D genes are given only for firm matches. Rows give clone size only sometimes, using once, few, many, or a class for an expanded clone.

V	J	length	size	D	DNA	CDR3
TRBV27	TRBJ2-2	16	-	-	TGTGCCAGCAGTTTTCCCAGGACTACGAACACCGGGGAGCTGTTTTTT	CASSFPRTTNTGELFF
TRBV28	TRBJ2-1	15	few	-	TGTGCCAGCAGTTTATTGTTTGGAGGCGACAATGAGCAGTTCTTC	CASSLLFGGDNEQFF
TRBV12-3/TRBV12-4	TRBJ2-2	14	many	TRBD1	TGTGCCAGCATTCCGGGACAGGGAACCGGGGAGCTGTTTTTT	CASIPGQGTGELFF
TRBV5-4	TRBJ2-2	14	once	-	TGTGCCAGCAGCTTGGGGACAGACACCGGGGAGCTGTTTTTT	CASSLGTDTGELFF
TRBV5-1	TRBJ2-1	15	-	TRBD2	TGCGCCAGCAGCTGGACTAGCGGGAGGGGTAATGAGCAGTTCTTC	CASSWTSGRGNEQFF
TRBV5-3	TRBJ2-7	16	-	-	TGTGCCAGAAGCAGGCGCCGGGGCCCTTTGTTCTACGAGCAGTACTTC	CARSRRRGPLFYEQYF
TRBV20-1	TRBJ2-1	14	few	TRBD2	TGCAGTGCTAGAGGAGCGGGAGTGTCGGATGAGCAGTTCTTC	CSARGAGVSDEQFF
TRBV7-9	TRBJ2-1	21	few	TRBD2	TGTGCCAGCAGCCCCCACCCGGAGGTACTAGCGGGAGGGCTGTCCTACAATGAGCAGTTCTTC	CASSPHPEVLAGGLSYNEQFF
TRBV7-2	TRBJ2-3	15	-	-	TGTGCCAGCAGCTTTCGCCGGGCCAGCACAGATACGCAGTATTTT	CASSFRRASTDTQYF
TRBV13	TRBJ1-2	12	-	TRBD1	TGTGCCAGCAGTTTCACAGGGGATGGCTACACCTTC	CASSFTGDGYTF
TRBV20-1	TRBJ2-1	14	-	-	TGCAGTGCCCGAATCCCAGGCCAGAGAGGTGAGCAGTTCTTC	CSARIPGQRGEQFF
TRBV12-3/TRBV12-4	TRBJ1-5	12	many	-	TGTGCCAGCAGTTTCAGGGGAGCTCCCCAGCATTTT	CASSFRGAPQHF
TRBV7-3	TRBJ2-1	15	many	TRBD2	TGTGCCAGCAGCTTAGGACTAGGAAGTCAGGTTGAGCAGTTCTTC	CASSLGLGSQVEQFF
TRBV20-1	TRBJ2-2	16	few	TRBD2	TGCAGTGCTAGGCCCTTTGAGGGAGGGGACACCGGGGAGCTGTTTTTT	CSARPFEGGDTGELFF
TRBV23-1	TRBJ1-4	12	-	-	TGCGCCAGCAGACACAGGGACGAAAAACTGTTTTTT	CASRHRDEKLFF
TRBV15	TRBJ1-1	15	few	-	TGTGCCACCAGCAGAGACTGGGAATGGGGCACTGAAGCTTTCTTT	CATSRDWEWGTEAFF
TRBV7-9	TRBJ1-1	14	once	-	TGTGCCAGCAGCTTACCACCGGCGAACACTGAAGCTTTCTTT	CASSLPPANTEAFF
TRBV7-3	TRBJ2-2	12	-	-	TGTGCCAGCAGCTTAATTCCCGGGGAGCTGTTTTTT	CASSLIPGELFF
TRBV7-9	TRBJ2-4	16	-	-	TGTGCCAGCAGCTTAGCTTCCGGTGGAGCCAAAAACATTCAGTACTTC	CASSLASGGAKNIQYF
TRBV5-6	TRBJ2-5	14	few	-	TGTGCCAGCAGCTTGGTTGGCAGACAAGAGACCCAGTACTTC	CASSLVGRQETQYF
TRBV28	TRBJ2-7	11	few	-	TGTGCCAGCAGTTTGACCCTCGAGCAGTACTTC	CASSLTLEQYF
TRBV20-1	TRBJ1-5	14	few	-	TGCAGTGCTAGAGATGGAGGGGGAATTCAGCCCCAGCATTTT	CSARDGGGIQPQHF
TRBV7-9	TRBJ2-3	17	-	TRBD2	TGTGCCAGCAGCGCATATCCGGGACTAGCGGGGGTAGATACGCAGTATTTT	CASSAYPGLAGVDTQYF
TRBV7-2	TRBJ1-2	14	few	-	TGTGCCAGCAGCTTAGGTGACCAGGGTTTCGGCTACACCTTC	CASSLGDQGFGYTF
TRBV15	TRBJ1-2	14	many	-	TGTGCCACCAGCACTCCAGGGTTTAACTATGGCTACACCTTC	CATSTPGFNYGYTF
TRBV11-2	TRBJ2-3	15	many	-	TGTGCCAGCAGCCAAGGCGGGGCCCCGGTAGATACGCAGTATTTT	CASSQGGAPVDTQYF
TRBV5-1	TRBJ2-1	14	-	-	TGCGCCAGCAGCTTGTTTGGCAGTCCCAATGAGCAGTTCTTC	CASSLFGSPNEQFF
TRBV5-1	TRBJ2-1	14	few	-	TGCGCCAGCAGCTTTAGTCGATCTTACAATGAGCAGTTCTTC	CASSFSRSYNEQFF
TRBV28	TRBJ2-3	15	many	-	TGTGCCAGCAGTAATCCCGGGCATACCACAGATACGCAGTATTTT	CASSNPGHTTDTQYF
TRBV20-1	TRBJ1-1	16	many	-	TGCAGTGCTAGAGGGAATGACAGGATAATGAACACTGAAGCTTTCTTT	CSARGNDRIMNTEAFF
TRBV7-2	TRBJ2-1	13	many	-	TGTGCCAGCAGCTTAGAAGCGGGTGGTGAGCAGTTCTTC	CASSLEAGGEQFF
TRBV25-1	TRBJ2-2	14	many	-	TGTGCCAGCAGTACTAATCTTGAAGCCGGGGAGCTGTTTTTT	CASSTNLEAGELFF
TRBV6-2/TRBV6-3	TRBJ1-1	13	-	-	TGTGCCAGCAGGGACGGTGGGGTCACTGAAGCTTTCTTT	CASRDGGVTEAFF
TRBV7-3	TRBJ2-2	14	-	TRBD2	TGTGCCAGCAGCTCTGGACTAGCCGGCGGGGAGCTGTTTTTT	CASSSGLAGGELFF
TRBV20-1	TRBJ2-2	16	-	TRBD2	TGCAGTGCTAGAAGGCCGGGGGGGGCCTACACCGGGGAGCTGTTTTTT	CSARRPGGAYTGELFF
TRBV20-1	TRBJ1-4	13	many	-	TGCAGTGCTAGATGGTCCCCTGATGAAAAACTGTTTTTT	CSARWSPDEKLFF
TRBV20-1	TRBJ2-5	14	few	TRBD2	TGCAGTGCTTCTAGCGGTGGGTACCAAGAGACCCAGTACTTC	CSASSGGYQETQYF
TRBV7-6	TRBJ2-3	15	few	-	TGTGCCAGCAGCCTTTCGTCAAGGGTGGGAGATACGCAGTATTTT	CASSLSSRVGDTQYF
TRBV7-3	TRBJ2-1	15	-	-	TGTGCCAGCAGCTTAAAAATTGGGCCCTACAATGAGCAGTTCTTC	CASSLKIGPYNEQFF
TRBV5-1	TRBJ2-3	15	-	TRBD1	TGCGCCAGCAGTGAGGGGACAGGGTGGACAGATACGCAGTATTTT	CASSEGTGWTDTQYF
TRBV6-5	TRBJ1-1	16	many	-	TGTGCCAGCAGTTTGGCAGGTGATTACATGAACACTGAAGCTTTCTTT	CASSLAGDYMNTEAFF
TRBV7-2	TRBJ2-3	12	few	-	TGTGCCAGCAGCCCCCTGGCAGATACGCAGTATTTT	CASSPLADTQYF
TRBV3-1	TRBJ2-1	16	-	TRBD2	TGTGCCAGCAGCCACGTACTAGCGGGGGGGCCTAATGAGCAGTTCTTC	CASSHVLAGGPNEQFF
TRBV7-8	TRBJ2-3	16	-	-	TGTGCCAGCAGCTTAGCCTCCGGGACTTCAGCAGATACGCAGTATTTT	CASSLASGTSADTQYF
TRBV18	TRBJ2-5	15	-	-	TGTGCCAGCTCACCGGGGCTGAGACTTCAAGAGACCCAGTACTTC	CASSPGLRLQETQYF
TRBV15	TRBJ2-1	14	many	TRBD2	TGTGCCACCAGCCCAGCGGGGTCGTACAATGAGCAGTTCTTC	CATSPAGSYNEQFF
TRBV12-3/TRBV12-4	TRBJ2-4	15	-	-	TGTGCCAGCAGTTTAGGATCCTTAGCCAAAAACATTCAGTACTTC	CASSLGSLAKNIQYF
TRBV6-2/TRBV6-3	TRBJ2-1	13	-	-	TGTGCCAGCAGATGGAGGACGGGAAATGAGCAGTTCTTC	CASRWRTGNEQFF
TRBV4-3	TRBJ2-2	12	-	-	TGCGCCAGCAGCCAAGTGAGAGGGGAGCTGTTTTTT	CASSQVRGELFF
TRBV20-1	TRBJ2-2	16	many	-	TGCAGTGCTAGAGATCTATTGGGGGCCCGGCCCGGGGAGCTGTTTTTT	CSARDLLGARPGELFF
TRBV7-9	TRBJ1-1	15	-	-	TGTGCCAGCACCTTAGCATCCGGACAAAACACTGAAGCTTTCTTT	CASTLASGQNTEAFF
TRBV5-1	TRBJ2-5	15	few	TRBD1	TGCGCCAGCGGCCGCGACGGGACAGGGGAAGAGACCCAGTACTTC	CASGRDGTGEETQYF
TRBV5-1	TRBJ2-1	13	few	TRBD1	TGCGCCAGCAGCCCGACAGGGTACAATGAGCAGTTCTTC	CASSPTGYNEQFF
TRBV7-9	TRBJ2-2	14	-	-	TGTGCCAGCAGCTTAAGAAGTTACACCGGGGAGCTGTTTTTT	CASSLRSYTGELFF
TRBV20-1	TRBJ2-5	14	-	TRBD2	TGCAGTGCTAGGCCTAGCGGAAGGCAAGAGACCCAGTACTTC	CSARPSGRQETQYF
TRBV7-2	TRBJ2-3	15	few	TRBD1	TGTGCCAGCAGCTCGTTAGGGACAGGCAGAGATACGCAGTATTTT	CASSSLGTGRDTQYF
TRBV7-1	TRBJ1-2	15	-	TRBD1	TGTGCCAGCAGCTCCTCGGGACAGAACGCTTATGGCTACACCTTC	CASSSSGQNAYGYTF